This T cell receptor beta chain was recovered during a study of blood T cell repertoires in COVID-19. Seattle patients were enrolled during active infection and followed longitudinally. Germline loops: CDR1 LGHNA, CDR2 YSLEER. V lost 0 bases and J lost 5; bases outside the gene matches: 4. The CDR3 runs to 16 residues. Produced via immunoSEQ multiplex PCR; TCRdb's table is partial and in-frame only. The table records 30,000 to 35,000 clones, over 70% of them present only once. This sequence originates from a man between 65 and 85 years old with COVID-19, enrolled during active disease. The sequenced material came from peripheral blood. The chain employs TRBV4-3 and TRBJ2-2; 9 bases align to TRBD1. CDR3 loop: CASSQEGQGRTGELFF. In nucleotides, the CDR3 is TGCGCCAGCAGCCAAGAGGGACAGGGACGAACCGGGGAGCTGTTTTTT.